The entry that follows covers one T cell receptor beta chain sequence. This clone was observed a handful of times. What antigen it recognizes has not been identified. The sample belongs to a study of T cell clonality in common variable immunodeficiency (dated by TCRdb to between 2014 and 2017). Overall results and qualifications from the work: Reportedly, TCRbeta sequences from CVID had fewer deletions and N-nucleotide insertions, and highly modified clones with 13 or more V deletions were absent from CVID. Although equal DNA input was used, an average of roughly 89,000 unique sequences per sample was obtained for controls, compared with about 30,000 for CVID samples. Patient heterogeneity within the CVID cohort put limits on correlating repertoire features with clinical complications. It was noted by the authors that sequencing of the repertoires of T cell subpopulations would be needed to clarify the cause of the increased clonality in CVID. TCRbeta clonality was higher in CVID subjects than in healthy controls (t-test p = 0.018), and the increase was most characteristic of about a third of subjects. CVID subjects shared fewer TCRbeta clones with each other than healthy controls did (p < 0.0001).

Standard criteria were used to diagnose CVID, namely serum IgG, IgA and/or IgM reduced below the normal range together with specific antibody deficiency. The CVID group comprised around 44 subjects, 15 or so female and approximately 30 male, aged roughly 9 to 65 years with a mean age of approximately 42. Predominantly Caucasian heritage was noted among both the CVID patients and the healthy controls. All CVID subjects had received replacement immunoglobulin therapy for at least one year at the time of study participation. When blood was collected, none of the CVID subjects were ill or on immunomodulatory or immunosuppressive medication. Heparinized peripheral whole blood samples of roughly 5 to 8.5 ml were obtained from each donor. TCRbeta CDR3 repertoires were sequenced from genomic DNA of adults with common variable immune deficiency (CVID) and healthy adult controls. To isolate peripheral blood mononuclear cells, diluted blood was subjected to density centrifugation over Hypaque 1077 or Ficoll-Paque. Genomic DNA was obtained from unsorted mononuclear cells using either Qiagen column purification or a centrifugation-based method.

CVID samples and control samples contributed equivalent amounts of genomic DNA as sequencing input. For every sample, a 60 bp segment covering the rearranged TCRbeta CDR3 region was amplified and then sequenced. TCRbeta amplification used the immunoSEQ assay, a bias-corrected multiplex PCR with high-throughput sequencing. In the original analysis: Every unique nucleotide sequence was considered a clone and was annotated with V, D and J genes, copy number and frequency. Sequences were labeled productive if in frame, and non-productive if out of frame or containing stop codons. Clonality was calculated from Shannon's entropy as previously described. Mean CDR3 Kyte-Doolittle hydropathy was derived from the predicted amino acid sequences of productive clones. The R hclust function was used to hierarchically cluster scaled V gene usage with Manhattan distance and complete linkage. Clone sharing by CDR3 amino acid sequence was assessed by resampling 12 repertoires per group over 100 rounds. Repertoires were searched for approximately 70 published EBV-specific and around 240 published CMV-specific TCRbeta sequences. A couple of CVID samples that yielded fewer than 10,000 sequences were excluded from the analysis, so approximately 38 CVID repertoires were retained. Sourced from immuneACCESS, this table was stored by TCRdb with only in-frame sequences that have V and J called. A share of the clones is absent; for the studies checked, an unresolved V gene accounts for under half, and the remainder has no known explanation. V and J calls and clone size are copied from that table; D and trimming were computed from the DNA. The table gives about 19,000 clones for this sample, with none occurring only once. The top ten clonotypes cover 6.6% of the sample.

The sample taken for sequencing was peripheral blood mononuclear cells. The TCR comes from a human donor with common variable immunodeficiency.

The CDR3 bases that were read are TGCAGCGTTGGGACAGGGATATACGAG. Protein translation: CSVGTGIYE. The full CDR3 reads CSVGTGIYEQYF. The sequence links TRBV29-1 to TRBJ2-7; 8 bases in the middle match TRBD1. The read stops 3 residues short of the end of the CDR3; the missing end is completed from the germline J gene. CDR1 is given as SQVTM and CDR2 as ANQGSEA, both from the germline V gene. Taken from cysteine to phenylalanine, the CDR3 has 12 residues. Of the CDR3's DNA, 27 bases were read; they are in frame from base 1. V loses 4 bases at its end and J loses 4 bases; junction bases beyond the gene matches: 3.